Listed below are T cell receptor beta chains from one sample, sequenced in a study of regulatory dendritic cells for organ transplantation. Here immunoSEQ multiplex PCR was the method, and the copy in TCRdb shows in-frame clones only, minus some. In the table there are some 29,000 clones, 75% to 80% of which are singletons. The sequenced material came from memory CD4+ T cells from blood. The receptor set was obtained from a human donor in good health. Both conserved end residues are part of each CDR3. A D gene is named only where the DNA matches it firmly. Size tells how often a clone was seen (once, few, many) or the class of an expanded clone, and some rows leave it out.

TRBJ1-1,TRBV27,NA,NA,TGTGCCAGCAGTTTCGGAAGGAACGCTATGAACACTGAAGCTTTCTTT,CASSFGRNAMNTEAFF
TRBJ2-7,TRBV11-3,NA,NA,TGTGCCAGCAGCTTATTAGACAGGTTGCGACTAAGCCCCGTTGACGAGCAGTACTTC,CASSLLDRLRLSPVDEQYF
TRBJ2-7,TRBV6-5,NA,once,TGTGCCAGCAGTTTGGGGACGGCCCACGAGCAGTACTTC,CASSLGTAHEQYF
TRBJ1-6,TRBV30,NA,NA,TGTGCCTGGAGCCGGGAAGCGACCCCAAATTCACCCCTCCACTTT,CAWSREATPNSPLHF
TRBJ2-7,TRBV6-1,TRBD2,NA,TGTGCCAGCAGTGAAGTGGCGGGGGGGACCTACGAGCAGTACTTC,CASSEVAGGTYEQYF
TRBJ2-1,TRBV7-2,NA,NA,TGTGCCAGCAGCGGAGGCCGCTCGGAGCAGTTCTTC,CASSGGRSEQFF
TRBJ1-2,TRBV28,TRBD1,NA,TGTGCCAGCAGTTTTTGGACAGGGAACTATGGCTACACCTTC,CASSFWTGNYGYTF
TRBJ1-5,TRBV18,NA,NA,TGTGCCAGCTCACAACTGAGGGATTATAGCAATCAGCCCCAGCATTTT,CASSQLRDYSNQPQHF
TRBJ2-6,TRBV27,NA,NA,TGTGCCAGCAGTAAGAGTCCTGGCTACCAAAGTCGGGCCAACGTCCTGACTTTC,CASSKSPGYQSRANVLTF
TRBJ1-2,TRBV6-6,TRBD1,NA,TGTGCCAGCACCTCCTACGGGACAGGGCCGTATGGCTACACCTTC,CASTSYGTGPYGYTF
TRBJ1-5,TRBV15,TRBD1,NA,TGTGCCACCAGCAGGACCGGGACAGGGGCCGACAATCAGCCCCAGCATTTT,CATSRTGTGADNQPQHF
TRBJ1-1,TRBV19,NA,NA,TGTGCCAGTAGTTTGGGTGGGCCAAACACTGAAGCTTTCTTT,CASSLGGPNTEAFF
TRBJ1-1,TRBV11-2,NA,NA,TGTGCCAGCAGCTTGTACGTTGAAGCTTTCTTT,CASSLYVEAFF
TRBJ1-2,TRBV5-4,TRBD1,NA,TGTGCCAGCAGCCGAGCCGCGGACAGGCCTAACTATGGCTACACCTTC,CASSRAADRPNYGYTF
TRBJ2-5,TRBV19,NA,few,TGTGCCAGTAGTAAGTTGGGGGAGACCCAGTACTTC,CASSKLGETQYF
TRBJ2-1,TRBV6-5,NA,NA,TGTGCCAGCAGTTACTCCTCGGCAAGCTCCTACAATGAGCAGTTCTTC,CASSYSSASSYNEQFF
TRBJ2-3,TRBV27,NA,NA,TGTGCCAGCAGTTCGGGGGCTGCACGATTTAGCACAGATACGCAGTATTTT,CASSSGAARFSTDTQYF
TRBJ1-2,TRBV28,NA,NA,TGTGCCAGCAGCTATCGGGACATCGAACGGGGCTACACCTTC,CASSYRDIERGYTF
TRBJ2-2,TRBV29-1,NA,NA,TGCAGCGTTGAATCAGGGGCAGGCACCGGGGAGCTGTTTTTT,CSVESGAGTGELFF
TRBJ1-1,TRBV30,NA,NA,TGTGCCTGGAGCGGGGGGGCTGAAGCTTTCTTT,CAWSGGAEAFF
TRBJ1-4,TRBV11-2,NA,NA,TGTGCCAGCAGCCTACAGGGAGAAAAACTGTTTTTT,CASSLQGEKLFF
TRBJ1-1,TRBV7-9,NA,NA,TGTGCCAGCAGCCTCCCGGGAGGCCCAATTGAAGCTTTCTTT,CASSLPGGPIEAFF
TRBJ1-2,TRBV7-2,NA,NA,TGTGCCAGCAGCGAAAGGGTTGGTGGCTACACCTTC,CASSERVGGYTF
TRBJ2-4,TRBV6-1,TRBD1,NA,TGTGCCAGCAGAGGGGGGACAGGGAACCAAAACATTCAGTACTTC,CASRGGTGNQNIQYF
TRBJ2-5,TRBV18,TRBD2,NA,TGTGCCAGCTCAACCACACTAGCGGGAGGGAGTGGAGAGACCCAGTACTTC,CASSTTLAGGSGETQYF
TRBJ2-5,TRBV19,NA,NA,TGTGCCAGTAGAGCTGGGGGCTTTCTTGAGACCCAGTACTTC,CASRAGGFLETQYF
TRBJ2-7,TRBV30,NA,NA,TGTGCGGGGGACTCCGGAGTCGCCTACGAGCAGTACTTC,CAGDSGVAYEQYF
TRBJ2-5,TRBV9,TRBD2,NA,TGTGCCAGCAGCTTTTCATCCGGGACTAGCGGGAGGCCCATCGCTCAAGAGACCCAGTACTTC,CASSFSSGTSGRPIAQETQYF
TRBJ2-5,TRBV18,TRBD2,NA,TGTGCCAGCTCACCAGAGACTAGCGGAGAGACCCAGTACTTC,CASSPETSGETQYF
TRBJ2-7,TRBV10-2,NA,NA,TGCGCCAGCAGTGAGCTTCAGGGGTATGGCGAGCAGTACTTC,CASSELQGYGEQYF
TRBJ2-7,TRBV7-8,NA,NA,TGTGCCAGCAGCACCCGGGGACGGGGCTACGAGCAGTACTTC,CASSTRGRGYEQYF
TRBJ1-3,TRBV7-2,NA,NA,TGTGCCAGCAGCTTAGTGACACTTGGAAACACCATATATTTT,CASSLVTLGNTIYF
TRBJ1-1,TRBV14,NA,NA,TGTGCCAGCAGCCAAACTCCGGTGGACACTGAAGCTTTCTTT,CASSQTPVDTEAFF
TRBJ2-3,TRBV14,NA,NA,TGTGCCAGCAGCCCAGGCTTGTACACAGATACGCAGTATTTT,CASSPGLYTDTQYF
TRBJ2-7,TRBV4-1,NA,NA,TGCGCCAGCAGCCAAGACGCCCCCGTGAGTCCAAACTACGAGCAGTACTTC,CASSQDAPVSPNYEQYF